This TCR beta chain was captured by sequencing in a study of T-cell memory formation after mild COVID-19 (dated by TCRdb to about 2021). Notes on the research overall: TCR sequence clusters from the two donors were found to be largely donor specific. Longitudinal TCRalpha and TCRbeta repertoire sequencing tracked T-cell clones expanding and contracting after mild COVID-19 in a couple of donors. The cohort comprised two young, previously healthy adult volunteers, one female and one male.

Study-wide conclusions, independent of this receptor: From day 15 to 85, contracting clones showed balanced CD4/CD8 phenotypes, whereas a second wave of clones that expanded from day 15 to 37 leaned towards CD4+. Only two mild cases were covered in the study, and larger cohorts including severe cases with pre-infection samples were considered necessary. Some responding clones were found in pre-infection memory, which suggests that pre-existing cross-reactive memory T cells took part in the SARS-CoV-2 response. SARS-CoV-2 specificity was not confirmed for the second-wave clones peaking on day 37. Contracting CD4+ clones were found mainly in CM and EM memory subsets, while CD8+ clones were enriched in EMRA.

The listed sequencing device is Illumina NovaSeq 6000. cDNA libraries for TCRalpha and TCRbeta were prepared by 5'RACE using constant-segment primers, with sample barcodes and unique molecular identifiers added. Trizol reagent was used to extract RNA from every sample. Library amplification was performed in two PCR steps, and a second sample barcode and Illumina TruSeq adapters were introduced in the second step. Sequencing of libraries was performed on an Illumina NovaSeq with 2 x 150 bp paired-end reads. Concerning the study's data processing: Reads were demultiplexed and collapsed into UMI-guided consensus sequences with migec v1.2.7. Using mixcr v2.1.11, UMI consensuses were aligned to TRA and TRB V and J templates and then assembled into clonotypes. Clonotypes were classified as expanded or contracted when called significant by both edgeR and NoisET, with noise models trained on biological replicates. edgeR calls used a false discovery rate-adjusted p below 0.01 and a log2 fold-change threshold of 1. As an exploratory analysis of dynamics, max-normalized trajectories of the 1000 most abundant clonotypes were examined by PCA with hierarchical clustering. Each responding clone was given a CD4 or CD8 phenotype based on the CD4+ and CD8+ repertoires, which had been sequenced separately. TCRdb reanalyzed the raw reads on its own, using fastp at Q25 for trimming and MiXCR for clone calling, and kept in-frame beta chains. Records with the same CDR3 protein are collapsed into one entry carrying the most frequent genes and DNA. The V and J calls come from TCRdb's annotation, not from the publication. The sample includes some 190,000 distinct CDR3 sequences, with around 17% observed a single time. Clones ranked in the top ten supply about 2.4% of the sample.

To note about this clonotype: Its antigen remains undetermined. Within one base of it there is no much larger clone, and no base qualities were kept.

Ficoll-Paque density gradient centrifugation was the method used to isolate PBMCs. The clonotype was recovered from an adult woman who had mild COVID-19 (a few samples of this study predate the infection). The sample titles of this study are shuffled in the database, so cell type and time point are left out; the donor was told from shared clones. Sample: PBMCs or a T cell subset sorted from them (not recorded which).

At the DNA level, the sequence is TGTGCCAGCTCTCGCTCAACTAATGAAAAACTGTTTTTT. It is translated as CASSRSTNEKLFF. The chain couples TRBV18 to TRBJ1-4; confidence is insufficient to name the D gene. CDR1 is given as KGHSH and CDR2 as LQKENI, both from the germline V gene. Including cysteine and phenylalanine, the CDR3 has 13 amino acids. Kept here is only the CDR3 DNA, which spans 39 bases and is read in frame from base 1. The V and J ends are trimmed by 6 bases and 0 bases, leaving 5 bases between them.